Listed below are T cell receptor beta chains from one sample, sequenced in a study of blood T cell repertoires in COVID-19. Sequenced by immunoSEQ multiplex PCR; TCRdb stores in-frame clones only, minus some. Of a few hundred thousand clones listed, 70% to 90% are singletons. The specimen was PBMCs or T cells enriched from blood (not recorded which). The receptors shown here come from a woman in her sixties or seventies in a cohort exposed to, infected with or recovered from COVID-19 (not recorded which). Both conserved end residues are part of each CDR3. Fields, in order: clone size, J gene, V gene, D gene, CDR3 DNA, CDR3 protein. The D gene is left open where the match is weak. A row's size may be missing; if present it is once, few, many or a size class.

clone_size: NA; j_call: TRBJ2-2; v_call: TRBV11-3; d_call: TRBD2; cdr3_nt: TGTGCCAGCAGCTTAGGACTAGCGGACGCCGGGGAGCTGTTTTTT; cdr3_aa: CASSLGLADAGELFF
clone_size: NA; j_call: TRBJ2-1; v_call: TRBV11-2; d_call: TRBD2; cdr3_nt: TGTGCCAGCAGTCGGCGGACTAGCGGGAGTAATGAGCAGTTCTTC; cdr3_aa: CASSRRTSGSNEQFF
clone_size: NA; j_call: TRBJ2-7; v_call: TRBV7-2; d_call: TRBD1; cdr3_nt: TGTGCCAGCAGCTTACGACAGGGGGGACCTTACGAGCAGTACTTC; cdr3_aa: CASSLRQGGPYEQYF
clone_size: once; j_call: TRBJ1-1; v_call: TRBV6-5; d_call: NA; cdr3_nt: TGTGCCAGCAGTTACAGGGGAACTAACACTGAAGCTTTCTTT; cdr3_aa: CASSYRGTNTEAFF
clone_size: NA; j_call: TRBJ2-1; v_call: TRBV5-1; d_call: NA; cdr3_nt: TGCGCCAGCACTTCCTCAGGGGCCTACAATGAGCAGTTCTTC; cdr3_aa: CASTSSGAYNEQFF
clone_size: few; j_call: TRBJ2-1; v_call: TRBV29-1; d_call: TRBD2; cdr3_nt: TGCAGCGCGCTGGGACTAGTCCTCAACAATGAGCAGTTCTTC; cdr3_aa: CSALGLVLNNEQFF
clone_size: NA; j_call: TRBJ2-3; v_call: TRBV7-2; d_call: TRBD2; cdr3_nt: TGTGCCAGCAGCTTAGCTGACGGGAGGACAGATACGCAGTATTTT; cdr3_aa: CASSLADGRTDTQYF
clone_size: NA; j_call: TRBJ2-7; v_call: TRBV10-1; d_call: TRBD2; cdr3_nt: TGCGCCAGCAGTGAGTCTAGCGGGAGGCCCGACTACGAGCAGTACTTC; cdr3_aa: CASSESSGRPDYEQYF
clone_size: NA; j_call: TRBJ1-3; v_call: TRBV28; d_call: NA; cdr3_nt: TGTGCCAGCAGTTTAATTCAGGGATACTCTGGAAACACCATATATTTT; cdr3_aa: CASSLIQGYSGNTIYF
clone_size: NA; j_call: TRBJ1-3; v_call: TRBV4-1; d_call: NA; cdr3_nt: TGCGCCAGCAGCCAAGAGGCACACCTCTCTGGAAACACCATATATTTT; cdr3_aa: CASSQEAHLSGNTIYF
clone_size: NA; j_call: TRBJ2-3; v_call: TRBV7-3; d_call: NA; cdr3_nt: TGTGCCAGCAGCTCCACACCCCCCCCAGATACGCAGTATTTT; cdr3_aa: CASSSTPPPDTQYF
clone_size: NA; j_call: TRBJ2-1; v_call: TRBV5-3; d_call: TRBD2; cdr3_nt: TGTGCCAGAAGCTATACCGGGACTAGCGGGACCCAACACTCCTACAATGAGCAGTTCTTC; cdr3_aa: CARSYTGTSGTQHSYNEQFF
clone_size: NA; j_call: TRBJ2-1; v_call: TRBV29-1; d_call: NA; cdr3_nt: TGCAGCGTCGAGGGTATCGGCAATGAGCAGTTCTTC; cdr3_aa: CSVEGIGNEQFF
clone_size: NA; j_call: TRBJ2-1; v_call: TRBV10-1; d_call: NA; cdr3_nt: TGCGCCAGCAGTAGCTCCCCGCGAACCTACAATGAGCAGTTCTTC; cdr3_aa: CASSSSPRTYNEQFF
clone_size: NA; j_call: TRBJ2-7; v_call: TRBV3-1/TRBV3-2; d_call: NA; cdr3_nt: TGTGCCAGCAGCCAAGATTTAGCGGACGAGCAGTACTTC; cdr3_aa: CASSQDLADEQYF
clone_size: NA; j_call: TRBJ2-7; v_call: TRBV18; d_call: TRBD2; cdr3_nt: TGTGCCAGCTCACCGCCTAGCGGGAGCCGATACGAGCAGTACTTC; cdr3_aa: CASSPPSGSRYEQYF
clone_size: NA; j_call: TRBJ2-7; v_call: TRBV7-2; d_call: TRBD1; cdr3_nt: TGTGCCAGCAGCTTGAGGCTGACAGGGACCTACGAGCAGTACTTC; cdr3_aa: CASSLRLTGTYEQYF
clone_size: NA; j_call: TRBJ2-1; v_call: TRBV9; d_call: TRBD1; cdr3_nt: TGTGCCAGCAGCGTGCTTCCGGGACAGGGGGATGGTGAGCAGTTCTTC; cdr3_aa: CASSVLPGQGDGEQFF
clone_size: NA; j_call: TRBJ2-1; v_call: TRBV27; d_call: TRBD2; cdr3_nt: TGTGCCAGCAGTTTATACGCCGCAACTAGCGGGAGGGGCAATGAGCAGTTCTTC; cdr3_aa: CASSLYAATSGRGNEQFF
clone_size: NA; j_call: TRBJ2-7; v_call: TRBV9; d_call: TRBD1; cdr3_nt: TGTGCCAGCAGCGTAGTCGGGACAGGGGTCTACGAGCAGTACTTC; cdr3_aa: CASSVVGTGVYEQYF
clone_size: NA; j_call: TRBJ2-3; v_call: TRBV4-3; d_call: TRBD2; cdr3_nt: TGCGCCAGCAGCCAAGGACAGCGGGGAGCAGATACGCAGTATTTT; cdr3_aa: CASSQGQRGADTQYF
clone_size: NA; j_call: TRBJ2-7; v_call: TRBV3-1/TRBV3-2; d_call: NA; cdr3_nt: TGTGCCAGCAGCCCTCGACCCAGCTATCAAGGGGACGAGCAGTACTTC; cdr3_aa: CASSPRPSYQGDEQYF
clone_size: NA; j_call: TRBJ2-6; v_call: TRBV15; d_call: TRBD2; cdr3_nt: TGTGCCACCAGCAGAAGCGGGAGGGGTGGGGCCAACGTCCTGACTTTC; cdr3_aa: CATSRSGRGGANVLTF
clone_size: once; j_call: TRBJ2-7; v_call: TRBV2; d_call: TRBD2; cdr3_nt: TGTGCCAGCAGTGCCGTACTAGCGGGAGGGCCGGGCGAGCAGTACTTC; cdr3_aa: CASSAVLAGGPGEQYF
clone_size: NA; j_call: TRBJ2-7; v_call: TRBV27; d_call: TRBD1; cdr3_nt: TGTGCCAGCACCACCACTCGAAACGGGACAGGGGGCTACGAGCAGTACTTC; cdr3_aa: CASTTTRNGTGGYEQYF
clone_size: NA; j_call: TRBJ2-5; v_call: TRBV10-3; d_call: TRBD2; cdr3_nt: TGTGCCATCAGTGAGTCGGGGCGGGAGTCGTACTTC; cdr3_aa: CAISESGRESYF
clone_size: NA; j_call: TRBJ1-6; v_call: TRBV5-1; d_call: TRBD1; cdr3_nt: TGCGCCAGCAGGGAACAGGGGACTTTTAATTCACCCCTCCACTTT; cdr3_aa: CASREQGTFNSPLHF
clone_size: NA; j_call: TRBJ1-1; v_call: TRBV2; d_call: NA; cdr3_nt: TGTGCCAGCCATGGGGACACGTTGAACACTGAAGCTTTCTTT; cdr3_aa: CASHGDTLNTEAFF
clone_size: NA; j_call: TRBJ2-1; v_call: TRBV5-6; d_call: NA; cdr3_nt: TGTGCCAGCAGCTTGGTTCGTGAGCAGTTCTTC; cdr3_aa: CASSLVREQFF
clone_size: once; j_call: TRBJ2-3; v_call: TRBV10-3; d_call: NA; cdr3_nt: TGTGCCATCATGGGGGCGGGAGAAGTAGATACGCAGTATTTT; cdr3_aa: CAIMGAGEVDTQYF
clone_size: NA; j_call: TRBJ2-7; v_call: TRBV7-2; d_call: TRBD2; cdr3_nt: TGTGCCAGCAGACCTTATACTAGCGGATCCTACGAGCAGTACTTC; cdr3_aa: CASRPYTSGSYEQYF
clone_size: NA; j_call: TRBJ2-2; v_call: TRBV6-2/TRBV6-3; d_call: NA; cdr3_nt: TGTGCCAGCAGTTACAGGACTGGAGACACCGGGGAGCTGTTTTTT; cdr3_aa: CASSYRTGDTGELFF
clone_size: NA; j_call: TRBJ1-6; v_call: TRBV5-6; d_call: TRBD1; cdr3_nt: TGTGCCAGCAGCCCGCGTATCGGGACAGGCCGTTCACCCCTCCACTTT; cdr3_aa: CASSPRIGTGRSPLHF
clone_size: NA; j_call: TRBJ1-2; v_call: TRBV19; d_call: TRBD1; cdr3_nt: TGTGCCAGTAGTATAGGGACAGGGGTAGACTATGGCTACACCTTC; cdr3_aa: CASSIGTGVDYGYTF
clone_size: NA; j_call: TRBJ2-1; v_call: TRBV5-1; d_call: NA; cdr3_nt: TGCGCCAGCAGCTTGGGGTCTTTAGTTGGGGCAAATGAGCAGTTCTTC; cdr3_aa: CASSLGSLVGANEQFF
clone_size: NA; j_call: TRBJ1-2; v_call: TRBV20-1; d_call: NA; cdr3_nt: TGCAGTGCTACTAGTATGTGGGGCTACACCTTC; cdr3_aa: CSATSMWGYTF
clone_size: NA; j_call: TRBJ1-1; v_call: TRBV5-1; d_call: NA; cdr3_nt: TGCGCCAGCAGCTTGACAGGGTACACTGAAGCTTTCTTT; cdr3_aa: CASSLTGYTEAFF
clone_size: NA; j_call: TRBJ2-5; v_call: TRBV18; d_call: NA; cdr3_nt: TGTGCCAGCTCACCGGGGGCCCAAGAGACCCAGTACTTC; cdr3_aa: CASSPGAQETQYF
clone_size: NA; j_call: TRBJ2-1; v_call: TRBV30; d_call: TRBD1; cdr3_nt: TGTGCCTGGAGTGCGGACAGGGGGAATGAGCAGTTCTTC; cdr3_aa: CAWSADRGNEQFF
clone_size: NA; j_call: TRBJ1-1; v_call: TRBV7-6; d_call: TRBD1; cdr3_nt: TGTGCCAGCAGCTCTACAGGGGATTCGCACCCCTTGAACACTGAAGCTTTCTTT; cdr3_aa: CASSSTGDSHPLNTEAFF
clone_size: once; j_call: TRBJ2-2; v_call: TRBV6-2/TRBV6-3; d_call: NA; cdr3_nt: TGTGCCAGCAGTTTCCGACAGAACGGGGAGCTGTTTTTT; cdr3_aa: CASSFRQNGELFF
clone_size: once; j_call: TRBJ1-1; v_call: TRBV10-3; d_call: NA; cdr3_nt: TGTGCCATCAGACAGGGTACCGGACTCAACACTGAAGCTTTCTTT; cdr3_aa: CAIRQGTGLNTEAFF
clone_size: many; j_call: TRBJ1-2; v_call: TRBV20-1; d_call: NA; cdr3_nt: TGCAGTGCTAGTGACACAGATTATGGCTACACCTTC; cdr3_aa: CSASDTDYGYTF
clone_size: NA; j_call: TRBJ1-6; v_call: TRBV6-5; d_call: TRBD1; cdr3_nt: TGTGCCAGCAGTTCGGACAGGGGGAATTCACCCCTCCACTTT; cdr3_aa: CASSSDRGNSPLHF
clone_size: many; j_call: TRBJ1-1; v_call: TRBV16; d_call: TRBD1; cdr3_nt: TGTGCCAGCAGCACTCACAGGGGGGAGGACACTGAAGCTTTCTTT; cdr3_aa: CASSTHRGEDTEAFF
clone_size: NA; j_call: TRBJ2-5; v_call: TRBV3-1/TRBV3-2; d_call: TRBD2; cdr3_nt: TGTGCCAGCAGCCAGTTGGGAGCGGGAGTGGAAGAGACCCAGTACTTC; cdr3_aa: CASSQLGAGVEETQYF
clone_size: NA; j_call: TRBJ2-1; v_call: TRBV7-3; d_call: TRBD2; cdr3_nt: TGTGCCAGCAGCTTATCACTAGCGGTGTACAATGAGCAGTTCTTC; cdr3_aa: CASSLSLAVYNEQFF
clone_size: NA; j_call: TRBJ1-1; v_call: TRBV5-4; d_call: TRBD1; cdr3_nt: TGTGCCAGCAGCTTGGAAAGGGACAGCCTTGAAGCTTTCTTT; cdr3_aa: CASSLERDSLEAFF
clone_size: NA; j_call: TRBJ2-3; v_call: TRBV6-2/TRBV6-3; d_call: TRBD2; cdr3_nt: TGTGCCAGCAGTTATCCCTCTAGCGGGAGGGCGGCAGATACGCAGTATTTT; cdr3_aa: CASSYPSSGRAADTQYF
clone_size: NA; j_call: TRBJ2-7; v_call: TRBV19; d_call: TRBD1; cdr3_nt: TGTGCCAGTAGATTCCGGGACAGGGAACAGAAAGGCTCCTACGAGCAGTACTTC; cdr3_aa: CASRFRDREQKGSYEQYF
clone_size: NA; j_call: TRBJ2-7; v_call: TRBV7-3; d_call: NA; cdr3_nt: TGTGCCAGCAGCTTAAAGGCAGGGTCGGGCCACGAGCAGTACTTC; cdr3_aa: CASSLKAGSGHEQYF
clone_size: NA; j_call: TRBJ2-7; v_call: TRBV4-3; d_call: TRBD2; cdr3_nt: TGCGCCAGCAGCCAAGATGGGGCTAGCGGGAGAGTCTACGAGCAGTACTTC; cdr3_aa: CASSQDGASGRVYEQYF
clone_size: NA; j_call: TRBJ2-2; v_call: TRBV6-2/TRBV6-3; d_call: NA; cdr3_nt: TGTGCCAGCAGCGGAGACGTAACCGGGGAGCTGTTTTTT; cdr3_aa: CASSGDVTGELFF
clone_size: NA; j_call: TRBJ2-7; v_call: TRBV7-2; d_call: TRBD2; cdr3_nt: TGTGCCAGCAGCTTATCTTTTAGCGGGGGGTCCTACGAGCAGTACTTC; cdr3_aa: CASSLSFSGGSYEQYF
clone_size: NA; j_call: TRBJ1-4; v_call: TRBV28; d_call: NA; cdr3_nt: TGTGCCAGCAGCGTATTGTCTTCAACTAATGAAAAACTGTTTTTT; cdr3_aa: CASSVLSSTNEKLFF
clone_size: NA; j_call: TRBJ2-3; v_call: TRBV2; d_call: NA; cdr3_nt: TGTGCCAGCAGAAGTCGTATAGCAGCAGATACGCAGTATTTT; cdr3_aa: CASRSRIAADTQYF